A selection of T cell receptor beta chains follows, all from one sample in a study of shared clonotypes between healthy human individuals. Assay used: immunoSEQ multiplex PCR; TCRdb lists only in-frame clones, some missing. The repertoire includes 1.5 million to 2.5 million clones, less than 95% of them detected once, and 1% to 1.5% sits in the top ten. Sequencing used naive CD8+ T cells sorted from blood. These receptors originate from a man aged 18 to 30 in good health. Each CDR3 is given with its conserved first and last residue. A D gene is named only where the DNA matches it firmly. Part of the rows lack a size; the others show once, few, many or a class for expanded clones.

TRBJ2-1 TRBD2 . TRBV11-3 TGTGCCAGCAGCTTAGACGCGGGAGTCTACAATGAGCAGTTCTTC CASSLDAGVYNEQFF
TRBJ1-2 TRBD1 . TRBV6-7 TGTGCCAGCAGACGGGACAGGCACGATGGCTACACCTTC CASRRDRHDGYTF
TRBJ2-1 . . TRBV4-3 TGCGCCAGCAGCCCAAACAGCCTTTATGATGAGCAGTTCTTC CASSPNSLYDEQFF
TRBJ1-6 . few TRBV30 TGTGCCTGGAGTGTAGACCAAAATTCACCCCTCCACTTT CAWSVDQNSPLHF
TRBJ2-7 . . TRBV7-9 TGTGCCAGCAGCTGGAACCCGGGGGACTCCTACGAGCAGTACTTC CASSWNPGDSYEQYF
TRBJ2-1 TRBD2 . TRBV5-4 TGTGCCAGCAGCCTACTCGGACTAGCGGGAGGCTATGAGCAGTTCTTC CASSLLGLAGGYEQFF
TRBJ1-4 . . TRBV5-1 TGCGCCAGCAGCTTAGGAGGGGCGGGTGAAAAACTGTTTTTT CASSLGGAGEKLFF
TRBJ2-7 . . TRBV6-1 TGTGCCAGCAGTGAATCTATCACGCGGGAGCAGTACTTC CASSESITREQYF
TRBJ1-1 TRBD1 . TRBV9 TGTGCCAGCAGCCCAGGGCAGGGGGAGAACACTGAAGCTTTCTTT CASSPGQGENTEAFF
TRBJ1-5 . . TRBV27 TGTGCCACCTCTGAGGGGAACAATCAGCCCCAGCATTTT CATSEGNNQPQHF
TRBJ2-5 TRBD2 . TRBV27 TGTGCCAGCAGTCCAACCCCCGGACTAGCGGGAGAGACCCAGTACTTC CASSPTPGLAGETQYF
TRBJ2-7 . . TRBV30 TGTGCCTGGAGTCGGGACACCTCCTACGAGCAGTACTTC CAWSRDTSYEQYF
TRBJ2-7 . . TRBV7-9 TGTGCCAGCAGCTTAGCGACACCCGAGCAGTACTTC CASSLATPEQYF
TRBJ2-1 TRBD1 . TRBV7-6 TGTGCCAGCAGCTTATCGGGACAGGGGGCGAGGAATGAGCAGTTCTTC CASSLSGQGARNEQFF
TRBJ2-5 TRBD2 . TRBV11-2 TGTGCCAGCAGCCGGACTAGCGAGTTCCAAGAGACCCAGTACTTC CASSRTSEFQETQYF
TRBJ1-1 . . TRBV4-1 TGCGCCAGCAGCCAAGAGGGTAACGGGAACACTGAAGCTTTCTTT CASSQEGNGNTEAFF
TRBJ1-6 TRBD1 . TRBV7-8 TGTGCCAGCAGCCCATGGCCCGGGACAGATAATTCACCCCTCCACTTT CASSPWPGTDNSPLHF
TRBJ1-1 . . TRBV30 TGTGCCTGGAGTGTAGGGATGGGGCCCACTGAAGCTTTCTTT CAWSVGMGPTEAFF
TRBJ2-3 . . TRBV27 TGTGCCAGCAGTTTTGGGGGCTTCACAGATACGCAGTATTTT CASSFGGFTDTQYF
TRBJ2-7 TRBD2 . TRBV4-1 TGCGCCAGCAGCCAAGATTCTTCTAGCGGGTGGAGGTCCTACGAGCAGTACTTC CASSQDSSSGWRSYEQYF
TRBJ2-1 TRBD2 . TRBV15 TGTGCCACCAGGGCTAGCGGGCAGAATGAGCAGTTCTTC CATRASGQNEQFF
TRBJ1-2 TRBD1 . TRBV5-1 TGCGCCAGCGCCTCCCCGGGACAGGGAGGCTATGGCTACACCTTC CASASPGQGGYGYTF